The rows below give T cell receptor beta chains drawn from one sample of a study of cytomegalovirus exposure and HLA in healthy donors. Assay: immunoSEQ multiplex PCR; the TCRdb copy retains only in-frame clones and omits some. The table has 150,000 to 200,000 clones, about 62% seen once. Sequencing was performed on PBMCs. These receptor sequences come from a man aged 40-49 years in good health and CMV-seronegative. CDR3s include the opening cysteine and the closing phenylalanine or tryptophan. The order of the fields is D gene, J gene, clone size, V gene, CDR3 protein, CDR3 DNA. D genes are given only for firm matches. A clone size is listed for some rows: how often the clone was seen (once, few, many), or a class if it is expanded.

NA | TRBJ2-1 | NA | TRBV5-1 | CASSLGGNSYNEQFF | TGCGCCAGCAGCTTGGGCGGGAACTCCTACAATGAGCAGTTCTTC
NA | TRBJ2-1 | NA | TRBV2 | CASKRDSNNEQFF | TGTGCCAGCAAACGGGACTCCAACAATGAGCAGTTCTTC
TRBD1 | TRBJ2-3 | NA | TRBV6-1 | CASSGTGGFDTQYF | TGTGCCAGCAGCGGGACAGGGGGTTTCGATACGCAGTATTTT
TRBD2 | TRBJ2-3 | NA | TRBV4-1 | CASSHQGVGTSGRTSTDTQYF | TGCGCCAGCAGCCACCAGGGAGTTGGGACTAGCGGGAGGACCAGCACAGATACGCAGTATTTT
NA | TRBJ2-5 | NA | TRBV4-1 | CASSQFQTTKTQYF | TGCGCCAGCAGCCAATTTCAGACGACTAAGACCCAGTACTTC
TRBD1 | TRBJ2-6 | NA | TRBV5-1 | CASSSGQVGANVLTF | TGCGCCAGCAGCTCCGGACAGGTTGGGGCCAACGTCCTGACTTTC
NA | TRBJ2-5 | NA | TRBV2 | CASSEAAPQETQYF | TGTGCCAGCAGTGAAGCGGCCCCCCAAGAGACCCAGTACTTC
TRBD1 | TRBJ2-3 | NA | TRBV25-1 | CASSEYRGRDTQYF | TGTGCCAGCAGTGAATACAGGGGGCGAGATACGCAGTATTTT
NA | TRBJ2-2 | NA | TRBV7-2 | CASSLDRVETGELFF | TGTGCCAGCAGCTTAGATCGGGTTGAGACCGGGGAGCTGTTTTTT
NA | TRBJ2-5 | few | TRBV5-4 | CASSPIDTNQETQYF | TGTGCCAGCAGCCCGATTGACACCAACCAAGAGACCCAGTACTTC
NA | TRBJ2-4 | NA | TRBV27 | CASSLEGAKNIQYF | TGTGCCAGCAGTTTAGAGGGAGCCAAAAACATTCAGTACTTC
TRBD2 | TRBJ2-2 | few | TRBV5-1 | CASSLAGGVGTGELFF | TGCGCCAGCAGCTTGGCCGGGGGGGTCGGCACCGGGGAGCTGTTTTTT
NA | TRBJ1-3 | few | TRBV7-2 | CASSLLGNTIYF | TGTGCCAGCAGCTTATTAGGAAACACCATATATTTT
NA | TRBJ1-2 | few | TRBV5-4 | CASSFTSQNYGYTF | TGTGCCAGCAGCTTCACATCACAGAACTATGGCTACACCTTC
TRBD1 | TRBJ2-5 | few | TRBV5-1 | CASSSSTGEQETQYF | TGCGCCAGCAGCTCCTCAACAGGGGAACAAGAGACCCAGTACTTC
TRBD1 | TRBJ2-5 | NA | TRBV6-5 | CASRGTGVETQYF | TGTGCCAGCAGGGGCACAGGGGTCGAGACCCAGTACTTC
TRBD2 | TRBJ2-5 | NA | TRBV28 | CASSLVGLAGKTQYF | TGTGCCAGCAGTTTAGTAGGACTAGCTGGGAAGACCCAGTACTTC
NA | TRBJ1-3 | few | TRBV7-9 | CASSTPLVTRGNTIYF | TGTGCCAGCTCGACCCCCCTCGTGACGCGGGGAAACACCATATATTTT
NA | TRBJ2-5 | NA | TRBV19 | CATTQGIGETQYF | TGTGCCACAACACAGGGAATAGGGGAGACCCAGTACTTC
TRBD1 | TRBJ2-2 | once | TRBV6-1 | CASITTGGTGELFF | TGTGCCAGCATCACGACAGGGGGCACCGGGGAGCTGTTTTTT
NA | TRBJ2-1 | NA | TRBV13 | CASSPIRGAQGYEQFF | TGTGCCAGCAGTCCCATTCGTGGGGCCCAGGGGTATGAGCAGTTCTTC
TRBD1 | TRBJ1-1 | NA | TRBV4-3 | CASSQVGGVVTEAFF | TGCGCCAGCAGCCAGGTAGGGGGCGTAGTAACTGAAGCTTTCTTT
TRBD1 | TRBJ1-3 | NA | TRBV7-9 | CASSLQGQISGNTIYF | TGTGCCAGCAGCCTACAGGGACAGATCTCTGGAAACACCATATATTTT
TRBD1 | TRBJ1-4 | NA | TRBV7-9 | CASSLVHPGGHEKLFF | TGTGCCAGCAGCTTAGTTCATCCAGGGGGACATGAAAAACTGTTTTTT
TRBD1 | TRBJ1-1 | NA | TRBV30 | CAWSSGTGVDEAFF | TGTGCCTGGAGTTCCGGGACAGGGGTGGATGAAGCTTTCTTT
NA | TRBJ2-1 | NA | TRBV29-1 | CSVESVAESSYNEQFF | TGCAGCGTTGAGTCTGTAGCGGAGAGCTCCTACAATGAGCAGTTCTTC
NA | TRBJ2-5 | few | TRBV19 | CASSPRGEETQYF | TGTGCCAGTAGTCCTAGGGGTGAGGAGACCCAGTACTTC
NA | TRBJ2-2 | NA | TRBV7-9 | CASSPTGVNTGELFF | TGTGCCAGCAGCCCTACCGGAGTGAACACCGGGGAGCTGTTTTTT
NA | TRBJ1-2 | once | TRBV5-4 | CASSLPGAGYGYTF | TGTGCCAGCAGCTTGCCCGGGGCGGGGTATGGCTACACCTTC
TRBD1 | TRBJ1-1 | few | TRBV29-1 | CSVDRGTEAFF | TGCAGCGTTGACAGGGGGACTGAAGCTTTCTTT
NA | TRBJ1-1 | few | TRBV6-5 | CASSPLGRENTEAFF | TGTGCCAGCAGTCCACTAGGACGGGAGAACACTGAAGCTTTCTTT
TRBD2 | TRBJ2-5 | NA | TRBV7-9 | CASSFYLAGRETQYF | TGTGCCAGCAGCTTTTACCTAGCGGGGAGGGAGACCCAGTACTTC
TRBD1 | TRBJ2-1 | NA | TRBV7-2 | CASSLRDRSYNEQFF | TGTGCCAGCAGCTTAAGGGACAGGTCCTACAATGAGCAGTTCTTC
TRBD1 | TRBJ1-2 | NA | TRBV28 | CASSPSGTGDKGYTF | TGTGCCAGCAGTCCCTCCGGGACAGGGGACAAGGGCTACACCTTC
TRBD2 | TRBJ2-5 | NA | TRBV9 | CASSVAPLAGQETQYF | TGTGCCAGCAGCGTAGCTCCCCTAGCGGGTCAAGAGACCCAGTACTTC
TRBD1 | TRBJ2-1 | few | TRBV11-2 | CASSWETGNEQFF | TGTGCCAGCAGCTGGGAGACAGGGAATGAGCAGTTCTTC
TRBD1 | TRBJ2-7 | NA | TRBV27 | CASSLAGTGDSYEQYF | TGTGCCAGCAGTCTAGCCGGGACAGGGGATTCCTACGAGCAGTACTTC
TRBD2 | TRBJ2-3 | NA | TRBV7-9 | CSSSLGERESDTQYF | TGTTCCAGCAGCTTAGGGGAGCGGGAGTCAGATACGCAGTATTTT
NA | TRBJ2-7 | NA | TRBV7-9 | CASSTVEGAEEQYF | TGTGCCAGCTCCACCGTGGAGGGGGCGGAGGAGCAGTACTTC
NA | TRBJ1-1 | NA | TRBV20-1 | CSVWANTEAFF | TGCAGTGTTTGGGCTAACACTGAAGCTTTCTTT
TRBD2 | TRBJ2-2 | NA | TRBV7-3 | CASRGLGTSGELFF | TGTGCCAGCAGAGGACTCGGGACTAGCGGGGAGCTGTTTTTT
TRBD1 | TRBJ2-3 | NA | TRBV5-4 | CASSSPGTGSVDTQYF | TGTGCCAGCAGCTCCCCCGGGACAGGGTCCGTCGATACGCAGTATTTT
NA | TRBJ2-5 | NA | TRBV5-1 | CASWSGAETQYF | TGCGCCAGCTGGTCAGGGGCGGAGACCCAGTACTTC
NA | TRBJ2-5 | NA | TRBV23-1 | CASNPGCDSETQYF | TGCGCCAGCAATCCCGGTTGCGATAGCGAGACCCAGTACTTC
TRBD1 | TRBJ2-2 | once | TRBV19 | CASGHRGLTGELFF | TGTGCCAGTGGCCACAGGGGGCTCACCGGGGAGCTGTTTTTT
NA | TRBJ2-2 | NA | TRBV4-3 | CASSQAGAWTGELFF | TGCGCCAGCAGCCAGGCAGGGGCGTGGACCGGGGAGCTGTTTTTT
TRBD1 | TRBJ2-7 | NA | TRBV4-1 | CASSQVTGEKYEQYF | TGCGCCAGCAGCCAAGTCACAGGGGAAAAATACGAGCAGTACTTC
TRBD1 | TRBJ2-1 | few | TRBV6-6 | CASRQGLSYNEQFF | TGTGCCAGCAGACAGGGGCTCTCCTACAATGAGCAGTTCTTC
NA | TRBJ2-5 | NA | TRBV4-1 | CASSQEVGRETQYF | TGCGCCAGCAGCCAAGAAGTGGGGCGCGAGACCCAGTACTTC
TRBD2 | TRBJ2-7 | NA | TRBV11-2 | CASSLDSPGLADEQYF | TGTGCCAGCAGCTTAGACTCGCCGGGACTAGCGGACGAGCAGTACTTC
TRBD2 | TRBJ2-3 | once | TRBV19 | CASSIFGEGSDTQYF | TGTGCCAGTAGTATCTTTGGGGAGGGATCAGATACGCAGTATTTT
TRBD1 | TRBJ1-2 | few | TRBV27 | CASSPRQGLPYGYTF | TGTGCCAGCAGTCCCCGACAGGGACTTCCATATGGCTACACCTTC